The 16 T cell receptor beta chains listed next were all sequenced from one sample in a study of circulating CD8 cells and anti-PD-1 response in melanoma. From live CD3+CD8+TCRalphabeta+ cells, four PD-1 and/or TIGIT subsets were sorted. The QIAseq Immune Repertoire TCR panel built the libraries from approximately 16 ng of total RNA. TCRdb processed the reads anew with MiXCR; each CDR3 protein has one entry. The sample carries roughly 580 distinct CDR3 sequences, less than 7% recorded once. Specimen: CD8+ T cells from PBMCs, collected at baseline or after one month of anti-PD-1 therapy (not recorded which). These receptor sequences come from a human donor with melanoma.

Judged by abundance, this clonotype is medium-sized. Here the CDR3 reads CASSHSDRIPYEQYF. CDR3 coding DNA: TGTGCCAGCAGCCATTCCGACAGGATCCCGTACGAGCAGTACTTC. The gene calls are TRBV5-4 and TRBJ2-7; D might be TRBD1 (6 bases). V shed 4 bases and J shed 4 bases, with 18 bases lying between them. The germline CDR1 and CDR2 sequences are SGHNT and YYREEE (reference sequence). The CDR3 loop spans 15 amino acids.

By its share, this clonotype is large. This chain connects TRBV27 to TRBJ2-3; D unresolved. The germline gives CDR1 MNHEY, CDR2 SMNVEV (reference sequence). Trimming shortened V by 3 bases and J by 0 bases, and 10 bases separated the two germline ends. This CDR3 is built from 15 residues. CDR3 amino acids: CASSFELESTDTQYF. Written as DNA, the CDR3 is TGTGCCAGCAGTTTTGAGTTAGAAAGCACAGATACGCAGTATTTT.

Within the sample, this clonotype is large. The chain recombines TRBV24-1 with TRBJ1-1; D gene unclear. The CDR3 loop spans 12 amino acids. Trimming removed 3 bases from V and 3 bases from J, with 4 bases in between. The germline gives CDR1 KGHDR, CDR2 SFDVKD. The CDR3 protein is CATSDQDTEAFF. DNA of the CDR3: TGTGCCACCAGTGATCAGGACACTGAAGCTTTCTTT.

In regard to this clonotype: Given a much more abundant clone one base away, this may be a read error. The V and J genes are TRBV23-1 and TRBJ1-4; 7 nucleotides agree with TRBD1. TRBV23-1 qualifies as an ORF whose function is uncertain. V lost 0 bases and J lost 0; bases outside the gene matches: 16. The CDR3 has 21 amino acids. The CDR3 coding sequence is TGCGCCAGCAGTCAATCCGTAGGGGCCGACAGGGCGAGATCAACTAATGAAAAACTGTTTTTT. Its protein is CASSQSVGADRARSTNEKLFF.

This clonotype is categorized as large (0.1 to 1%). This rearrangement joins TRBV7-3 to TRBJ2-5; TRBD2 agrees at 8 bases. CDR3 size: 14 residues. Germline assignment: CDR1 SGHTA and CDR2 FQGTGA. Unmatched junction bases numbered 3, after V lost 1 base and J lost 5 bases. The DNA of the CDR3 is TGTGCCAGCAGCTTAAATAGCGGGGATGAGACCCAGTACTTC. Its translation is CASSLNSGDETQYF.

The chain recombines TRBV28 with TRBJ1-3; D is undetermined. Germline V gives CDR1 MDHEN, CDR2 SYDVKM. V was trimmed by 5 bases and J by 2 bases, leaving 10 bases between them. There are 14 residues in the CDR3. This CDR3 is CASSRPSAGNTIYF. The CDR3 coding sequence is TGTGCCAGCAGTAGGCCATCGGCTGGAAACACCATATATTTT. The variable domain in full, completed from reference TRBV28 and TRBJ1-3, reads DVKVTQSSRYLVKRTGEKVFLECVQDMDHENMFWYRQDPGLGLRLIYFSYDVKMKEKGDIPEGYSVSREKKERFSLILESASTNQTSMYLCASSRPSAGNTIYFGEGSWLTVV.

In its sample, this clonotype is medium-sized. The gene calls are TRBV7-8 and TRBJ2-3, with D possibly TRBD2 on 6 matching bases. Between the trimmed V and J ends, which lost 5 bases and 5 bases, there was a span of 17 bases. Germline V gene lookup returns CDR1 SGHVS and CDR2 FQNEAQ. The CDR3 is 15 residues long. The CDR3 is CASSANRVGGDTQYF. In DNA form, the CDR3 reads TGTGCCAGCAGCGCAAACCGGGTGGGGGGAGATACGCAGTATTTT.

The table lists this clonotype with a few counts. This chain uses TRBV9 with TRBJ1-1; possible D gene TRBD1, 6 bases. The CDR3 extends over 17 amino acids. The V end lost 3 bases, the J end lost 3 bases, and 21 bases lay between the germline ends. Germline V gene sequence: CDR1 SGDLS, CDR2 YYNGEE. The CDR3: CASSARTEAGWDTEAFF. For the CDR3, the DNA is TGTGCCAGCAGCGCCCGGACAGAGGCTGGGTGGGACACTGAAGCTTTCTTT.

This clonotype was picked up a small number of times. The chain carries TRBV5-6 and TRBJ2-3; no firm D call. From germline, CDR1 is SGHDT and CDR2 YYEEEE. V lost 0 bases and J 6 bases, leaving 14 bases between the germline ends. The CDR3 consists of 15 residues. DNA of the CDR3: TGTGCCAGCAGCTTGGGGCTCGCTGCGAGTGATACGCAGTATTTT. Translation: CASSLGLAASDTQYF.

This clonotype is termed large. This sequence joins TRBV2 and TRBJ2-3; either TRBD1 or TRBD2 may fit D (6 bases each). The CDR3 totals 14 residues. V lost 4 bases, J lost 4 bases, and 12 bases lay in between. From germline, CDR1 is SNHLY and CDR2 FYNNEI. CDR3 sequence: CASSVGGLADTQYF. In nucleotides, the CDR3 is TGTGCCAGCAGTGTGGGGGGCCTGGCAGATACGCAGTATTTT.

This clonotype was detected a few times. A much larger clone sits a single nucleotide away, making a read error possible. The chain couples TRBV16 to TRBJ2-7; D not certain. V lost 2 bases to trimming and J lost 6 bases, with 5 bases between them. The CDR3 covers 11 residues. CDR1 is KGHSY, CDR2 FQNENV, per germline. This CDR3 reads CASSQACEQYF. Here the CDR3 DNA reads TGTGCCAGCAGCCAAGCCTGCGAGCAGTACTTC. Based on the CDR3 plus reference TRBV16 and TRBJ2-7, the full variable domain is GEEVAQTPKHLVRGEGQKAKLYCAPIKGHSYVFWYQQVLKNEFKFLISFQNENVFDETGMPKERFSAKCLPNSPCSLEIQATKLEDSAVYFCASSQACEQYFGPGTRLTVT.

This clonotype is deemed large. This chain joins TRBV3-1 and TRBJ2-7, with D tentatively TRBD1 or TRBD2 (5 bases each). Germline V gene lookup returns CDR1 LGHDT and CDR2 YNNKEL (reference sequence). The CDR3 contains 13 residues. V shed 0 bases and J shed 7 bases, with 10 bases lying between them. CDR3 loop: CASSQERGDEQYF. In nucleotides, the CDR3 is TGTGCCAGCAGCCAAGAGAGAGGGGATGAGCAGTACTTC.

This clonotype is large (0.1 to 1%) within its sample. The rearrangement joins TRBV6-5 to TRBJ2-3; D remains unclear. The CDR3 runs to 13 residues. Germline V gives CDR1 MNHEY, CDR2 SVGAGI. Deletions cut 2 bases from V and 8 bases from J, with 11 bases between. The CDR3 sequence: CASSYGISGTQYF. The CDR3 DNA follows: TGTGCCAGCAGTTACGGAATCTCGGGTACGCAGTATTTT.

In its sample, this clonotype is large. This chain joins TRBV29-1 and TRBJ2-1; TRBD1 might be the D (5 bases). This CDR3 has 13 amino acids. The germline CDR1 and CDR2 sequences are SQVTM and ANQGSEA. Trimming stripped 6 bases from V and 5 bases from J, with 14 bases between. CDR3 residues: CSVERGWNNEQFF. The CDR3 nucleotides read TGCAGCGTGGAAAGGGGATGGAACAATGAGCAGTTCTTC.

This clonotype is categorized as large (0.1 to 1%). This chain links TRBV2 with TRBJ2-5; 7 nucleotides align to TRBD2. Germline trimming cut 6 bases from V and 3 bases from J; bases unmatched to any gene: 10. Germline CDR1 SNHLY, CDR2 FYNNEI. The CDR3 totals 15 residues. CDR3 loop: CASRGRTRVKETQYF. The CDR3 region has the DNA TGTGCCAGCAGAGGCCGGACTAGGGTGAAAGAGACCCAGTACTTC.

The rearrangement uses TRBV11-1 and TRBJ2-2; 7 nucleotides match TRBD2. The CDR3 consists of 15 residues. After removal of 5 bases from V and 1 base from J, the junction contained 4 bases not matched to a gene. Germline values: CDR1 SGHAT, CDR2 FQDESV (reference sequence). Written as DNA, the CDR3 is TGTGCCAGCAGCCCCGGGGGGTGGAACACCGGGGAGCTGTTTTTT. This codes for CASSPGGWNTGELFF. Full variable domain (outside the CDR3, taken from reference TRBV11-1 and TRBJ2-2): EAEVAQSPRYKITEKSQAVAFWCDPISGHATLYWYRQILGQGPELLVQFQDESVVDDSQLPKDRFSAERLKGVDSTLKIQPAELGDSAMYLCASSPGGWNTGELFFGEGSRLTVL.